These 27 T cell receptor beta chains came from one sample sequenced in a study of metastatic and nonmetastatic thyroid tumors. Patients had received no treatment of any kind before thyroid surgery. TCRdb re-processed the PCR reads through MiXCR. The sample includes tens of thousands of clones, about 18% of them seen just once. Source material: blood. The receptors shown here come from a female donor with papillary thyroid cancer or a benign thyroid nodule (not recorded which). Some clones in this sample may be carry-over from other donors' samples.

The chain combines TRBV30 with TRBJ1-6; possible D gene TRBD1, 6 bases. Germline-derived CDR1 and CDR2 are GTSNPN and SVGIG (reference sequence). V was clipped by 1 base and J by 0 bases, with 7 bases between them. This CDR3 contains 15 residues. The CDR3 DNA reads TGTGCCTGGAGTGGACAGGTCTCCTATAATTCACCCCTCCACTTT. Protein product: CAWSGQVSYNSPLHF. Full variable domain (missing parts from reference TRBV30 and TRBJ1-6): SQTIHQWPATLVQPVGSPLSLECTVEGTSNPNLYWYRQAAGRGLQLLFYSVGIGQISSEVPQNLSASRPQDRQFILSSKKLLLSDSGFYLCAWSGQVSYNSPLHFGNGTRLTVT.

This clone was recorded many times. This sequence joins TRBV5-1 and TRBJ2-3; D is tentatively TRBD1 or TRBD2 (5 bases each). V lost 3 bases, J lost 5 bases, and 13 bases lay in between. This CDR3 has 14 residues. CDR1 SGHRS and CDR2 YFSETQ come from the germline V gene. The CDR3 DNA sequence: TGCGCCAGCAGCTCCGGGGCTTTTAAAGATACGCAGTATTTT. Protein: CASSSGAFKDTQYF. Looking up the rest from reference TRBV5-1 and TRBJ2-3 gives the full variable domain: KAGVTQTPRYLIKTRGQQVTLSCSPISGHRSVSWYQQTPGQGLQFLFEYFSETQRNKGNFPGRFSGRQFSNSRSEMNVSTLELGDSALYLCASSSGAFKDTQYFGPGTRLTVL.

By proportion, this clone is medium-sized (0.01 to 0.1%). This rearrangement joins TRBV6-4 to TRBJ2-1; TRBD1 aligns across 7 bases. Germline V gene data show CDR1 as MRHNA and CDR2 as SNTAGT. The V segment lost 3 bases and the J segment 10 bases; nucleotides outside the gene matches: 6. The CDR3 spans 13 residues. This CDR3 reads CASSEAEQGEQFF. The CDR3 DNA reads as TGTGCCAGCAGTGAGGCGGAACAGGGGGAGCAGTTCTTC.

This clone was observed a handful of times. It may be a read error: a sequence one base away is much more abundant. The chain combines TRBV20-1 with TRBJ2-3, with D perhaps assigned TRBD1 or TRBD2 (6 bases each). This CDR3 is 12 amino acids long. V lost 8 bases and J 4 bases, leaving 13 bases between the germline ends. CDR1 is DFQATT and CDR2 is SNEGSKA in the germline V gene (reference sequence). Here the CDR3 reads CSSNRDSDTQYF. The CDR3 DNA follows: TGCAGTTCCAACAGGGACTCAGATACGCAGTATTTT.

This clone was picked up one time. The chain couples TRBV11-2 to TRBJ1-2; 8 bases match TRBD1. The CDR3 is 15 amino acids. CDR1 is SGHAT, CDR2 FQNNGV, per germline. Unmatched junction bases numbered 10, after V lost 5 bases and J lost 5 bases. In DNA, the CDR3 is TGTGCCAGCAGCCTCACTCGACAGGGGAAGTATGGCTACACCTTC. Residues: CASSLTRQGKYGYTF.

This clone was recorded at least ten times. The V and J genes are TRBV2 and TRBJ2-6; weak D call: TRBD1 (5 bases). The CDR3 has 15 residues. The V end lost 6 bases, the J end lost 2 bases, and 11 bases lay between the germline ends. CDR1 and CDR2 from the germline V gene are SNHLY and FYNNEI. The CDR3 nucleotides are TGTGCCAGCAGGCAAACAGGTACTGGGGCCAACGTCCTGACTTTC. This sequence encodes CASRQTGTGANVLTF.

The V call is TRBV10-2, the J call TRBJ1-1; no definite D call. The CDR3 extends over 13 amino acids. The germline CDR1 and CDR2 sequences are WSHSY and SAAADI. V was pared by 4 bases and J by 10 bases, with 16 bases between. CDR3 residues: CASSVVRASVAFF. As DNA, the CDR3 is TGCGCCAGCAGTGTGGTCAGAGCGTCTGTAGCTTTCTTT.

In regard to this clone: A much larger clone differs from this one at a single base, so this may be a read error. This chain's CDR3 is CASSLLGQRNTEAFF. The CDR3 region has the DNA TGTGCCAGTAGTCTTCTTGGACAGCGGAACACTGAAGCTTTCTTT. This rearrangement joins TRBV19 to TRBJ1-1, with D possibly TRBD1 on 6 matching bases. The V gene's germline CDR1 is LNHDA and CDR2 SQIVND (reference sequence). Trimming cost V 5 bases and J 1 base, with 14 bases left between them. The CDR3 spans 15 residues.

The CDR3 sequence: CASRPTGGRGGYTF. Written as DNA, the CDR3 is TGTGCCAGCAGACCAACAGGGGGAAGAGGAGGCTACACCTTC. This chain connects TRBV7-9 to TRBJ1-2; 8 bases line up with TRBD1. The CDR3 consists of 14 residues. The V gene's germline CDR1 is SEHNR and CDR2 FQNEAQ (reference sequence). V gave up 6 bases and J gave up 8 bases; unmatched junction bases: 11.

This clone was recorded many times. V usage is TRBV28 and J usage is TRBJ1-4; no firm D call. The V gene's germline CDR1 is MDHEN and CDR2 SYDVKM. CDR3 length equals 14 residues. Trimming cost V 2 bases and J 4 bases, with 8 bases left between them. As DNA, the CDR3 is TGTGCCAGCAGTTTAGGAGGGATTAATGAAAAACTGTTTTTT. Amino acids: CASSLGGINEKLFF.

This clone was found many times. The chain combines TRBV20-1 with TRBJ1-5; 11 bases match TRBD1. CDR3 length: 13 amino acids. Germline-derived CDR1 and CDR2 are DFQATT and SNEGSKA (reference sequence). Losses at the gene ends were 5 bases for V and 11 bases for J; bases not matched to a gene: 8. The chain's CDR3 is CSASRDRGFAQHF. CDR3 sequence (DNA): TGCAGTGCTTCCCGGGACAGGGGGTTTGCCCAGCATTTT.

The table lists this clone with many counts. This chain connects TRBV7-2 to TRBJ2-3; 12 bases agree with TRBD2. Germline V gene sequence: CDR1 SGHTA, CDR2 FQGNSA. This CDR3 contains 15 residues. V lost 2 bases, J lost 8 bases, and 5 bases stayed unmatched. The CDR3: CASSLLAGGIGTQYF. Here the CDR3 DNA reads TGTGCCAGCAGCTTACTAGCGGGGGGGATCGGTACGCAGTATTTT.

This clone was found many times. This rearrangement joins TRBV30 to TRBJ1-2; D is unclear. CDR1 is GTSNPN and CDR2 is SVGIG in the germline V gene (reference sequence). The CDR3 extends over 13 amino acids. Trimming took off 3 bases at V and 6 bases at J, with 14 bases between the two ends. CDR3 in amino acids: CAWSLAPENGYTF. In DNA form, the CDR3 reads TGTGCCTGGAGCCTCGCACCGGAAAATGGCTACACCTTC.

This clone was detected ten times or more. CDR3 protein: CACTRGATISGANVLTF. The CDR3 coding sequence is TGTGCCTGTACTCGTGGGGCCACAATCTCTGGGGCCAACGTCCTGACTTTC. The V and J genes are TRBV30 and TRBJ2-6; D is perhaps TRBD1 (5 bases). V was trimmed by 6 bases and J by 0 bases, leaving 18 bases between them. Germline-derived CDR1 and CDR2 are GTSNPN and SVGIG (reference sequence). The CDR3 loop spans 17 amino acids.

This clone was seen repeatedly, ten times or more. The chain links TRBV28 to TRBJ1-6; weak D call: TRBD1 (6 bases). Per the germline V gene, CDR1 is MDHEN and CDR2 is SYDVKM. Between the trimmed V and J ends, which lost 5 bases and 10 bases, there was a span of 21 bases. CDR3 size: 16 residues. In nucleotides, the CDR3 is TGTGCCAGCAGTCTGGGGGGGGGCGAGGGCCGGTCACCCCTCCACTTT. It translates to CASSLGGGEGRSPLHF.

This clone showed up many times. The chain carries TRBV6-4 and TRBJ2-1; 8 bases match TRBD1. The trim removed 3 bases at V and 6 bases at J, leaving 7 bases unmatched. The CDR3 covers 15 residues. Germline values: CDR1 MRHNA, CDR2 SNTAGT. In nucleotides, the CDR3 is TGTGCCAGCAGTGAATCCGCGGGACAGGCCAATGAGCAGTTCTTC. This translates into CASSESAGQANEQFF.

This clone has a count of ten or more. The V gene is TRBV12-3 or TRBV12-4, the J gene TRBJ2-1, with 7 bases matching TRBD2. The CDR3 sequence is 17 residues long. V dropped 5 bases and J dropped 7; count of bases not matched to a gene: 17. The CDR3 DNA reads TGTGCCAGCAGTCTTTACCCCCTTCTAGCGGAACAGAATGAGCAGTTCTTC. As protein: CASSLYPLLAEQNEQFF.

The sample holds many counts of this clone. In DNA, the CDR3 is TGTGCCAGCAGCCAAGAAGGTTCGGTCACTGAAGCTTTCTTT. This sequence encodes CASSQEGSVTEAFF. This chain connects TRBV3-1 to TRBJ1-1; D uncertain. The CDR3 extends over 14 amino acids. The V gene's germline CDR1 is LGHDT and CDR2 YNNKEL (reference sequence). The V end was cut by 0 bases, the J end by 4 bases, with 9 bases between.

This clone has a count of ten or more. This chain joins TRBV20-1 and TRBJ1-2, with 7 bases that match TRBD1. CDR1 and CDR2 (germline): DFQATT, SNEGSKA (reference sequence). This CDR3 contains 13 residues. With 1 base clipped from V and 4 bases from J, the junction kept 3 bases outside the gene matches. CDR3 sequence: CSARGRGIYGYTF. The CDR3 nucleotides read TGCAGTGCTAGAGGCAGGGGGATCTATGGCTACACCTTC.

A few counts support this clone. In this CDR3 the conserved last residue, phenylalanine or tryptophan, is missing, so a read error is likely. The rearrangement joins TRBV5-1 to TRBJ1-6; D is unclear. The CDR3 extends over 13 amino acids. Trimming took 7 bases from V and 13 from J, leaving 18 bases between them. Germline V lookup: CDR1 SGHRS, CDR2 YFSETQ. The CDR3 nucleotides are TGCGCCAGCCCCAAGGTGGGCTCTTCGCCCCTCCACTTG. It is translated as CASPKVGSSPLHL.

This clone was found a few times. The chain employs TRBV6-1 and TRBJ1-2, with D possibly being TRBD1 (6 bases). V dropped 9 bases and J dropped 4 bases, with 18 bases sitting between them. CDR3 length: 14 residues. From germline, CDR1 is MNHNS and CDR2 SASEGT. The CDR3 is CARTRTAKPYGYTF. The DNA for the CDR3 is TGTGCCAGAACCCGGACAGCAAAGCCCTATGGCTACACCTTC.

This clone came up many times. The rearrangement uses TRBV5-1 and TRBJ1-5; the match to TRBD1 covers 9 bases. CDR1 is SGHRS, CDR2 YFSETQ, per germline. V shed 2 bases, J shed 4 bases, and the junction held 4 bases outside the gene matches. The CDR3 extends over 15 amino acids. CDR3 amino acids: CASSLQGAENQPQHF. The CDR3 nucleotides are TGCGCCAGCAGCTTACAGGGGGCTGAAAATCAGCCCCAGCATTTT.

This clone appeared many times. The chain has TRBV7-8 and TRBJ2-7; D is ambiguous. The CDR3 totals 13 residues. Germline CDR1 and CDR2: SGHVS and FQNEAQ. V lost 5 bases to trimming and J lost 12 bases, with 20 bases between them. CDR3 coding DNA: TGTGCCAGCAGCCCCGGGCCGGGTCTCTTATGGTACTTC. It is translated as CASSPGPGLLWYF.

This clone was picked up many times. V is TRBV6-1 and J is TRBJ1-2, with unresolved D. In germline, CDR1 is MNHNS, CDR2 SASEGT. The CDR3 sequence is 12 residues long. V was shortened by 5 bases and J by 7 bases, with 11 bases between the two germline ends. CDR3 DNA: TGTGCCAGCAGTTCTAGGTATTTTGGCTACACCTTC. Translation gives CASSSRYFGYTF.

On this clone: This may be a read error, as it is one base from a much larger clone. The chain has TRBV2 and TRBJ1-3; no clear D. This CDR3 region has 15 residues. Trimming removed 5 bases from V and 2 bases from J, with 13 bases in between. CDR1 SNHLY and CDR2 FYNNEI come from the germline V gene. Written as DNA, the CDR3 is TGTGCCAGCAGTCTGGGCTTTGAGCCTGGAAACACCATATATTTT. It specifies CASSLGFEPGNTIYF.

This clone came up many times. V usage is TRBV29-1 and J usage is TRBJ2-7; TRBD2 agrees at 8 bases. Germline V gene sequence: CDR1 SQVTM, CDR2 ANQGSEA. V shed 4 bases, J shed 7 bases, and the junction held 9 bases outside the gene matches. The CDR3 extends over 13 amino acids. The CDR3 loop is CSVADSGEGEQYF. Written as DNA, the CDR3 is TGCAGCGTTGCGGATAGCGGGGAAGGTGAGCAGTACTTC.

In its sample, this clone was seen many times. V is TRBV20-1 and J is TRBJ1-5; the D gene is possibly TRBD1 (6 bases). This CDR3 is built from 14 residues. V was shortened by 0 bases and J by 4 bases, with 10 bases between the two germline ends. Per germline, CDR1 DFQATT and CDR2 SNEGSKA (reference sequence). The chain's CDR3 is CSAREQGGNQPQHF. For the CDR3, the DNA is TGCAGTGCTAGAGAACAGGGAGGTAATCAGCCCCAGCATTTT.